Each of the 27 T cell receptor beta chains below was sequenced from the same sample in a study of cytomegalovirus exposure and HLA in healthy donors. Some clones are missing from TCRdb's copy, which holds only in-frame ones; the method was immunoSEQ multiplex PCR. The table includes about 280,000 clones, roughly 88% detected once. What was sequenced was PBMCs. The receptor source for this set is a woman between 18 and 29 years old in good health and CMV-seronegative.

The chain recombines TRBV6-5 with TRBJ1-1, with TRBD1 identical over 9 bases. The germline V gene has CDR1 MNHEY and CDR2 SVGAGI. With V trimmed by 5 bases and J by 6 bases, 4 bases remained unmatched. The CDR3 sequence is 13 residues long. The chain's CDR3 is CASSRRQGAEAFF. The CDR3 nucleotides are TGTGCCAGCAGTCGGAGACAGGGGGCTGAAGCTTTCTTT.

The chain carries TRBV27 and TRBJ2-1; TRBD2 matches 10 bases. The length of the CDR3 is 14 residues. Looked up from germline, CDR1 is MNHEY and CDR2 is SMNVEV (reference sequence). V gave up 6 bases and J gave up 10 bases; unmatched junction bases: 9. CDR3 coding DNA: TGTGCCAGCAGCAATAATCCGGGACTAGCGGAGCAGTTCTTC. The encoded protein is CASSNNPGLAEQFF.

The chain employs TRBV15 and TRBJ1-5; D is possibly TRBD1 (6 bases). The germline gives CDR1 LNHNV, CDR2 YYDKDF (reference sequence). Trimming cost V 2 bases and J 5 bases, with 13 bases left between them. The CDR3 length is 15 residues. The chain's CDR3 is CATSRLQGIYQPQHF. The CDR3 DNA follows: TGTGCCACCAGCAGACTACAGGGTATTTATCAGCCCCAGCATTTT. Looking up the rest from reference TRBV15 and TRBJ1-5 gives the full variable domain: DAMVIQNPRYQVTQFGKPVTLSCSQTLNHNVMYWYQQKSSQAPKLLFHYYDKDFNNEADTPDNFQSRRPNTSFCFLDIRSPGLGDTAMYLCATSRLQGIYQPQHFGDGTRLSIL.

This chain links TRBV20-1 with TRBJ2-3, with D unresolved. The CDR3 runs to 10 residues. From germline, CDR1 is DFQATT and CDR2 SNEGSKA (reference sequence). CDR3 DNA: TGCACTCCTAGCACAGATACGCAGTATTTT. It translates to CTPSTDTQYF.

The chain links TRBV19 to TRBJ2-7; D may be TRBD1 (5 bases). Trimming cost V 1 base and J 1 base, with 14 bases left between them. Per the germline V gene, CDR1 is LNHDA and CDR2 is SQIVND (reference sequence). The CDR3 covers 16 residues. CDR3 amino acids: CASSIAWQGKSYEQYF. DNA for the CDR3: TGTGCCAGTAGTATAGCTTGGCAGGGAAAATCCTACGAGCAGTACTTC. Drawing the rest from reference TRBV19 and TRBJ2-7, the complete variable domain is DGGITQSPKYLFRKEGQNVTLSCEQNLNHDAMYWYRQDPGQGLRLIYYSQIVNDFQKGDIAEGYSVSREKKESFPLTVTSAQKNPTAFYLCASSIAWQGKSYEQYFGPGTRLTVT.

The rearrangement uses TRBV6-4 and TRBJ2-1; 10 positions match TRBD2. The CDR3 covers 15 residues. With V trimmed by 6 bases and J by 6 bases, 8 bases remained unmatched. The germline CDR1 and CDR2 sequences are MRHNA and SNTAGT. CDR3 protein: CASSPLAGATNEQFF. In DNA form, the CDR3 reads TGTGCCAGCAGCCCCCTAGCGGGAGCTACCAATGAGCAGTTCTTC.

V usage is TRBV6-5 and J usage is TRBJ2-2, with D maybe TRBD2 (5 bases). V dropped 3 bases and J dropped 0 bases, with 11 bases sitting between them. Looked up from germline, CDR1 is MNHEY and CDR2 is SVGAGI. This CDR3 comprises 16 residues. The CDR3 bases are TGTGCCAGCAGTTATGTAGGAGGCGCGAACACCGGGGAGCTGTTTTTT. Translating it yields CASSYVGGANTGELFF.

This clone has only one observation. V is TRBV19 and J is TRBJ2-6; no clear D. Germline V CDR1 and CDR2: LNHDA, SQIVND (reference sequence). This CDR3 contains 17 residues. V shed 2 bases and J shed 1 base, with 12 bases lying between them. Here the CDR3 reads CASSILSTGSGANVLTF. The CDR3 region has the DNA TGTGCCAGTAGTATACTCAGCACGGGTTCTGGGGCCAACGTCCTGACTTTC.

This chain links TRBV29-1 with TRBJ2-3; no clear D gene. V lost 5 bases, J lost 13 bases, and 16 bases lay in between. This CDR3 is built from 11 residues. Germline V gene sequence: CDR1 SQVTM, CDR2 ANQGSEA. Here the CDR3 reads CSVSYSRFEYF. As DNA, the CDR3 is TGCAGCGTTTCCTACAGCCGCTTTGAGTATTTT.

The chain has TRBV5-1 and TRBJ2-3; TRBD1 aligns across 10 bases. Per germline, CDR1 SGHRS and CDR2 YFSETQ. The CDR3 loop spans 16 amino acids. V shed 4 bases and J 2 bases; nucleotides not matched to a gene: 7. For the CDR3, the DNA is TGCGCCAGCAGCCCGGGACAGGGGCCGGCCACAGATACGCAGTATTTT. This sequence encodes CASSPGQGPATDTQYF.

This clone was seen only once. The rearrangement links TRBV25-1 to TRBJ2-1, with TRBD2 matching 8 bases. V shed 5 bases and J 12 bases; nucleotides not matched to a gene: 6. Germline V gene lookup returns CDR1 MGHDK and CDR2 SYGVNS. This CDR3 has 12 amino acids. As DNA, the CDR3 is TGTGCCAGCAGTCAGTCGGGAGGGGGGCAGTTCTTC. Protein sequence: CASSQSGGGQFF.

The chain carries TRBV5-6 and TRBJ2-3; D is unclear. Germline V gene sequence: CDR1 SGHDT, CDR2 YYEEEE. The CDR3 is 15 amino acids. V was cut by 0 bases and J by 0 bases, with 8 bases left in between. The CDR3 is CASSLAQISTDTQYF. As DNA, the CDR3 is TGTGCCAGCAGCTTGGCACAGATTAGCACAGATACGCAGTATTTT.

The rearrangement uses TRBV12-5 and TRBJ1-5, with 7 bases identical to TRBD1. J gave up 7 bases and V 2 bases, and 8 bases lay outside the gene matches. The CDR3 sequence is 15 residues long. Germline V gene sequence: CDR1 LGHNT, CDR2 FRNRAP. In nucleotides, the CDR3 is TGTGCTAGTGGTTTGACAACAGGGGCTGGGCAGCCCCAGCATTTT. This codes for CASGLTTGAGQPQHF.

The chain is built from TRBV11-2 and TRBJ1-4; 8 bases map to TRBD1. This CDR3 is 16 amino acids long. V was pared by 5 bases and J by 2 bases, with 7 bases of the junction left unmatched. Germline V gene lookup returns CDR1 SGHAT and CDR2 FQNNGV. CDR3 coding DNA: TGTGCCAGCAGCCCCTCGACAGGGGCGACTAATGAAAAACTGTTTTTT. As protein: CASSPSTGATNEKLFF.

V usage is TRBV6-5 and J usage is TRBJ1-1; 7 bases agree with TRBD1. Losses at the gene ends were 2 bases for V and 7 bases for J; bases not matched to a gene: 7. There are 14 residues in the CDR3. In germline, CDR1 is MNHEY, CDR2 SVGAGI. Here the CDR3 reads CASSYGYTGDEAFF. The DNA of the CDR3 is TGTGCCAGCAGTTACGGATATACAGGGGATGAAGCTTTCTTT.

CDR3 DNA: TGTGCCAGCAGTTACCTTTCGGGCGGGAGGAGATATGAGCAGTTCTTC. This codes for CASSYLSGGRRYEQFF. V usage is TRBV6-5 and J usage is TRBJ2-1, with TRBD2 matching 8 bases. J gave up 8 bases and V 2 bases, and 11 bases lay outside the gene matches. Germline V gene lookup returns CDR1 MNHEY and CDR2 SVGAGI. The CDR3 contains 16 residues.

V and J are TRBV2 and TRBJ1-1; 7 bases map to TRBD1. From germline, CDR1 is SNHLY and CDR2 FYNNEI. The J segment lost 3 bases and the V segment lost 10 bases, leaving 2 bases of the junction unmatched. The CDR3 contains 11 residues. As DNA, the CDR3 is TGTGCCATCGGGACAGACACTGAAGCTTTCTTT. As protein: CAIGTDTEAFF.

V and J are TRBV4-1 and TRBJ1-2, with TRBD1 matching 8 bases. The CDR3 sequence is 17 residues long. Per germline, CDR1 MGHRA and CDR2 YSYEKL. V dropped 5 bases and J dropped 8; count of bases not matched to a gene: 19. CDR3 amino acids: CASSREFPGQAIGGYTF. Here the CDR3 DNA reads TGCGCCAGCAGCAGGGAATTTCCGGGACAGGCTATTGGAGGCTACACCTTC.

This chain links TRBV10-3 with TRBJ2-7, with 11 positions matching TRBD1. After removal of 6 bases from V and 1 base from J, the junction contained 5 bases not matched to a gene. This CDR3 region has 15 residues. Germline-derived CDR1 and CDR2 are ENHRY and SYGVKD. The CDR3, as DNA: TGTGCCATCAGCGGGACAGGGGGTGTATCCTACGAGCAGTACTTC. Its protein product is CAISGTGGVSYEQYF.

V gene TRBV28 combines with J gene TRBJ2-1; 7 bases line up with TRBD2. Germline loops: CDR1 MDHEN, CDR2 SYDVKM. The CDR3 sequence is 13 residues long. V was clipped by 7 bases and J by 9 bases; unmatched bases: 9. The CDR3 DNA reads TGTGCCAGCAAGGCGGGAGTAGTGGGTGAGCAGTTCTTC. This codes for CASKAGVVGEQFF.

The CDR3 is CASSTYDRVGEKLFF. CDR3 bases: TGTGCCAGCAGCACCTACGACAGGGTTGGTGAAAAACTGTTTTTT. The chain links TRBV7-8 to TRBJ1-4, with TRBD1 matching 7 bases. Germline CDR1 SGHVS, CDR2 FQNEAQ. The junction had 10 bases not matched to a gene; V was cut back by 5 bases and J by 7 bases. This CDR3 contains 15 residues.

The V call is TRBV30, the J call TRBJ1-2; TRBD1 might be the D (6 bases). V was clipped by 3 bases and J by 10 bases, with 12 bases between them. Germline CDR1 GTSNPN, CDR2 SVGIG (reference sequence). The CDR3 loop spans 11 amino acids. The CDR3 spells CAWRSGQNYTF. The CDR3, as DNA: TGTGCCTGGAGATCGGGACAAAACTACACCTTC.

The chain joins TRBV28 to TRBJ2-7, with D hard to call. There are 16 residues in the CDR3. CDR1 is MDHEN, CDR2 SYDVKM, per germline. Trimming stripped 6 bases from V and 9 bases from J, with 27 bases between. This CDR3 reads CASSTFEIYSTIGQYF. In DNA form, the CDR3 reads TGTGCCAGCAGCACGTTCGAGATATACAGTACCATCGGGCAGTACTTC.

This clone appeared a single time. The genes are TRBV7-2 and TRBJ1-2, with 10 bases matching TRBD1. The CDR3 length is 16 residues. The germline gives CDR1 SGHTA, CDR2 FQGNSA. The V segment lost 6 bases and the J segment 6 bases; nucleotides outside the gene matches: 13. DNA of the CDR3: TGTGCCAGCAGTTTCACGACAGGGGGCCTGGGTGATGGCTACACCTTC. This codes for CASSFTTGGLGDGYTF.

J is TRBJ2-5 and V is TRBV6-5; 9 bases are shared with TRBD1. This CDR3 contains 15 residues. V lost 7 bases, J lost 5 bases, and 11 bases stayed unmatched. CDR1 is MNHEY and CDR2 is SVGAGI in the germline V gene. CDR3 residues: CASTPTPGQGETQYF. As DNA, the CDR3 is TGTGCCAGCACCCCCACCCCGGGACAGGGCGAGACCCAGTACTTC.

The V gene is TRBV6-5, the J gene TRBJ1-1; 7 bases map to TRBD1. This CDR3 region has 15 residues. After removal of 6 bases from V and 1 base from J, the junction contained 8 bases not matched to a gene. CDR1 is MNHEY and CDR2 is SVGAGI in the germline V gene. CDR3 nucleotide sequence: TGTGCCAGCAGCCGGTACAGGGGAGGGAACACTGAAGCTTTCTTT. Its translation: CASSRYRGGNTEAFF.

On this clone itself: This CDR3 is also generated by other DNA sequences in the sample. The chain recombines TRBV7-3 with TRBJ2-3; tentatively, D is TRBD2 (6 bases). CDR3 length: 14 residues. V was shortened by 2 bases and J by 2 bases, with 8 bases between the two germline ends. The germline gives CDR1 SGHTA, CDR2 FQGTGA. The CDR3: CASSLRGDTDTQYF. The CDR3 bases are TGTGCCAGCAGCTTACGCGGGGACACAGATACGCAGTATTTT.